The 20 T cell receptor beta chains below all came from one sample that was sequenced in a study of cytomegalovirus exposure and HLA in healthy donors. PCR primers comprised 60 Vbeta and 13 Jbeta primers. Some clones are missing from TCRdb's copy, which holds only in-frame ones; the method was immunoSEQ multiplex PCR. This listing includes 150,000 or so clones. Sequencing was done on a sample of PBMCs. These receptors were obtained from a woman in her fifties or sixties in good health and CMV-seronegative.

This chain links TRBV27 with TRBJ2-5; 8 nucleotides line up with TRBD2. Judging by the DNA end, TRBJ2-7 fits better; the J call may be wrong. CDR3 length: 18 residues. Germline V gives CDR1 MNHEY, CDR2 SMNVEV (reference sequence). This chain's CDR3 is CASSSDSVRRGVSYEQYF. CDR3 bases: TGTGCCAGCAGTTCGGATTCGGTAAGGCGGGGGGTCTCCTACGAGCAGTACTTC.

The CDR3, as DNA: TGTGCCAGCAGCACCGGACAGGGTGGGGGCACAGATACGCAGTATTTT. It encodes CASSTGQGGGTDTQYF. V usage is TRBV7-3 and J usage is TRBJ2-3, with 8 bases that match TRBD1. CDR3 size: 16 residues. CDR1 SGHTA and CDR2 FQGTGA come from the germline V gene. V shed 5 bases and J 1 base; nucleotides not matched to a gene: 8.

CDR3 DNA: TGTGCCGTAACCGGGACAGGGGACTCTGGAAACACCATATATTTT. This codes for CAVTGTGDSGNTIYF. The rearrangement uses TRBV10-3 and TRBJ1-3; 10 positions match TRBD1. The CDR3 totals 15 residues. V was pared by 11 bases and J by 0 bases, with 7 bases of the junction left unmatched. Germline loops: CDR1 ENHRY, CDR2 SYGVKD.

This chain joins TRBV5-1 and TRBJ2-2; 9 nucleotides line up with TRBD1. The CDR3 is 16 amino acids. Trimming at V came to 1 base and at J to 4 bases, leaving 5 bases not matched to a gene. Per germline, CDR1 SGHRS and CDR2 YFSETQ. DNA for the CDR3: TGCGCCAGCAGCTTGCCTAGGACAGGGGCCACCGGGGAGCTGTTTTTT. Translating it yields CASSLPRTGATGELFF.

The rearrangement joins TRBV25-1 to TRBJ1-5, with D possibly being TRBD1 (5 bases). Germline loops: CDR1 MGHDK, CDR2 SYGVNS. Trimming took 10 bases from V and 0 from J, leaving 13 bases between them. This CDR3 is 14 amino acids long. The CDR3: CATSQGLSNQPQHF. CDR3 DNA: TGTGCCACCTCCCAGGGACTTAGCAATCAGCCCCAGCATTTT.

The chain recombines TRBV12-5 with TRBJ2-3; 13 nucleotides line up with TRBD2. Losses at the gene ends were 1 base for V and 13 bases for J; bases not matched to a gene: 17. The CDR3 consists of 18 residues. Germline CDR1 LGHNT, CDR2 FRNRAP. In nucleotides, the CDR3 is TGTGCTAGTGGTTTGGCTCTAACGGGACTAGCGGGACCAAGGTTTGAGTATTTT. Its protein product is CASGLALTGLAGPRFEYF.

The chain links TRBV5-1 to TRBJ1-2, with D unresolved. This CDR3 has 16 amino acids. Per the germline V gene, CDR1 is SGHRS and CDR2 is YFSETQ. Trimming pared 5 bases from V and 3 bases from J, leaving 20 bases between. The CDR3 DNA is TGCGCCAGCAGAAGAGAGGGTGGCAGAGTACACTATGGCTACACCTTC. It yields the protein CASRREGGRVHYGYTF.

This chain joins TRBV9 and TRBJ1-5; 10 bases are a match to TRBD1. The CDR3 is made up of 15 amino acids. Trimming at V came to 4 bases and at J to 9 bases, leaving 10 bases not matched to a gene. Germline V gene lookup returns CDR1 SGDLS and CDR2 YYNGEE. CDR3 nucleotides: TGTGCCAGCAGCCCTGACAGGGGGCGAGATCGGCCCCAGCATTTT. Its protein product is CASSPDRGRDRPQHF.

CDR3 nucleotides: TGTGCCAGTAGTACCCCGGGGTTGAACTATGGCTACACCTTC. Protein product: CASSTPGLNYGYTF. The gene calls are TRBV19 and TRBJ1-2; no definite D call. The CDR3 is 14 residues long. CDR1 LNHDA and CDR2 SQIVND come from the germline V gene (reference sequence). V lost 4 bases and J lost 2, with 11 bases in between.

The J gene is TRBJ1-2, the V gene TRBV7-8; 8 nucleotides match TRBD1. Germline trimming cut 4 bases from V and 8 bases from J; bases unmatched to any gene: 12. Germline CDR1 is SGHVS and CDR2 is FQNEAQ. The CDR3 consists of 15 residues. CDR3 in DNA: TGTGCCAGCAGCTATCGAAGGGACAGGCAGGGCGGCTACACCTTC. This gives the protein CASSYRRDRQGGYTF.

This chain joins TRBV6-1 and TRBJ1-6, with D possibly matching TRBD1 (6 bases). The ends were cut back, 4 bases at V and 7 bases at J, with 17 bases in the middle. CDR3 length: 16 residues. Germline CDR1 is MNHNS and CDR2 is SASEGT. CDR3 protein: CASSGWAGASNSPLHF. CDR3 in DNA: TGTGCCAGCAGTGGGTGGGCAGGGGCTTCCAATTCACCCCTCCACTTT.

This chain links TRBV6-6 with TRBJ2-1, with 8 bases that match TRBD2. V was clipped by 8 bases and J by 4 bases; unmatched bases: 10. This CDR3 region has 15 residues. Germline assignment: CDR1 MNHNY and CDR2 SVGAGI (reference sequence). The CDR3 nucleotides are TGTGCCAGCGGTTCGGGAGGGATGTCATACAATGAGCAGTTCTTC. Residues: CASGSGGMSYNEQFF.

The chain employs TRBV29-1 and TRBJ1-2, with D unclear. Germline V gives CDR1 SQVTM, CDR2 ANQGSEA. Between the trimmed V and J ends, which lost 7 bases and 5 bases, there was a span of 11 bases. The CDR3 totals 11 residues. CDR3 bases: TGCAGCGCTGGGAGGCCTTATGGCTACACCTTC. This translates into CSAGRPYGYTF.

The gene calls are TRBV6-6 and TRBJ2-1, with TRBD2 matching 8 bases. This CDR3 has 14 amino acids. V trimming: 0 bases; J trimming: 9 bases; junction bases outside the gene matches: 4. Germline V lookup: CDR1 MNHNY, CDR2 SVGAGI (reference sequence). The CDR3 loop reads CASSYSIGGVEQFF. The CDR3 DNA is TGTGCCAGCAGTTACTCGATCGGGGGGGTTGAGCAGTTCTTC.

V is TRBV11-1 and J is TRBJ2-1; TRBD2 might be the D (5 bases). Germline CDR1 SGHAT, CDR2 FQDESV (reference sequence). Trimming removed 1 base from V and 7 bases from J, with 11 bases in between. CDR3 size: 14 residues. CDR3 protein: CASSLVRETNEQFF. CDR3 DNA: TGTGCCAGCAGCTTAGTCCGGGAAACTAATGAGCAGTTCTTC.

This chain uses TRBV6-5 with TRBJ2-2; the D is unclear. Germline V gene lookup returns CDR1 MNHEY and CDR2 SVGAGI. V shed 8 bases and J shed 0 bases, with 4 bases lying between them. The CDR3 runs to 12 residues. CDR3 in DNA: TGTGCCAGCGTAGCGAACACCGGGGAGCTGTTTTTT. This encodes CASVANTGELFF.

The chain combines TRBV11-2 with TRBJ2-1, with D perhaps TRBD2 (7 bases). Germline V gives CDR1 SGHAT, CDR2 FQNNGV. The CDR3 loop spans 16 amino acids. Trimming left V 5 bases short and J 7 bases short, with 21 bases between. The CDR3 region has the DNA TGTGCCAGCAGCACTAGGGGGAGGGGAGGATATAATGAGCAGTTCTTC. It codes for CASSTRGRGGYNEQFF. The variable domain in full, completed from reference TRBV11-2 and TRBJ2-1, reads EAGVAQSPRYKIIEKRQSVAFWCNPISGHATLYWYQQILGQGPKLLIQFQNNGVVDDSQLPKDRFSAERLKGVDSTLKIQPAKLEDSAVYLCASSTRGRGGYNEQFFGPGTRLTVL.

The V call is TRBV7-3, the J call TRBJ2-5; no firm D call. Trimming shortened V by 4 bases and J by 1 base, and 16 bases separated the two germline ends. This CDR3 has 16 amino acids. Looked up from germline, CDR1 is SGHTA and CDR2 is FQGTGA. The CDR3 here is CASSSTRLQTQETQYF. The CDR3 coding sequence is TGTGCCAGCAGCTCGACTCGACTTCAAACCCAAGAGACCCAGTACTTC.

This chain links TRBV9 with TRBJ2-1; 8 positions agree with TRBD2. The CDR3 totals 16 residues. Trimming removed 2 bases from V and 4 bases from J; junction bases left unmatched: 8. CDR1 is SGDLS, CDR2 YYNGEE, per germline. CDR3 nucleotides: TGTGCCAGCAGCGTCCTTAGCGGGAACGTTTACAATGAGCAGTTCTTC. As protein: CASSVLSGNVYNEQFF.

CDR3 region: CASSLQGPLEKLFF. DNA of the CDR3: TGTGCCAGCAGCTTACAGGGGCCGCTGGAAAAACTGTTTTTT. V is TRBV5-5 and J is TRBJ1-4, with TRBD1 identical over 7 bases. Looked up from germline, CDR1 is SGHKS and CDR2 is YYEKEE (reference sequence). The CDR3 totals 14 residues. The V segment lost 2 bases and the J segment 8 bases; nucleotides outside the gene matches: 6. Based on the CDR3 plus reference TRBV5-5 and TRBJ1-4, the full variable domain is DAGVTQSPTHLIKTRGQQVTLRCSPISGHKSVSWYQQVLGQGPQFIFQYYEKEERGRGNFPDRFSARQFPNYSSELNVNALLLGDSALYLCASSLQGPLEKLFFGSGTQLSVL.